What follows are 15 T cell receptor beta chains derived from one specimen sequenced in a study of CD8+ T cells in alopecia areata. Investigators isolated RNA and reverse transcribed it into cDNA to act as the sequencing template. The assay was immunoSEQ multiplex PCR, and TCRdb's table has in-frame clones only and misses some. Of 100,000 to 150,000 clones in the sample, around 60% were seen once. The treatment denotes: oral pan-JAK inhibitor, 5-10 mg twice daily. The specimen was CD4+ T cells sorted from blood, collected at week 4, from a patient treated with tofacitinib. Source of these receptors: a human donor with alopecia areata.

This clone was seen a single time. V is TRBV6-1 and J is TRBJ1-5, with no clear D. The ends were cut back, 7 bases at V and 4 bases at J, with 11 bases in the middle. Per the germline V gene, CDR1 is MNHNS and CDR2 is SASEGT. The CDR3 sequence is 13 residues long. CDR3 sequence: CASTLSSNQPQHF. The CDR3 nucleotides read TGTGCCAGCACCCTTTCCTCTAATCAGCCCCAGCATTTT.

J is TRBJ1-2 and V is TRBV7-2; D possibly corresponds to TRBD1 (6 bases). V was cut by 1 base and J by 7 bases, with 25 bases left in between. The CDR3 runs to 18 residues. Germline assignment: CDR1 SGHTA and CDR2 FQGNSA. In DNA form, the CDR3 reads TGTGCCAGCAGCTTAGAGGGGGGGCCCCTCGTCGGGGAAGGTGGCTACACCTTC. This codes for CASSLEGGPLVGEGGYTF.

The chain employs TRBV29-1 and TRBJ1-2, with 9 nucleotides matching TRBD1. J was trimmed by 5 bases and V by 3 bases; bases with no gene match: 7. The CDR3 sequence is 14 residues long. CDR1 SQVTM and CDR2 ANQGSEA come from the germline V gene. Here the CDR3 DNA reads TGCAGCGTTGACCCTCCGGGACAGGGTTATGGCTACACCTTC. It encodes CSVDPPGQGYGYTF. Full variable domain (remainder filled in from reference TRBV29-1 and TRBJ1-2): SAVISQKPSRDICQRGTSLTIQCQVDSQVTMMFWYRQQPGQSLTLIATANQGSEATYESGFVIDKFPISRPNLTFSTLTVSNMSPEDSSIYLCSVDPPGQGYGYTFGSGTRLTVV.

This clone was counted between two and nine times. The chain carries TRBV2 and TRBJ2-3; 12 bases align to TRBD1. V lost 6 bases, J lost 7 bases, and 8 bases stayed unmatched. Germline assignment: CDR1 SNHLY and CDR2 FYNNEI. The CDR3 runs 15 residues. CDR3 loop: CASRDGTGGFNTQYF. Here the CDR3 DNA reads TGTGCCAGCAGAGACGGGACAGGGGGCTTCAATACGCAGTATTTT.

This clone has a handful of counts. V is TRBV10-3 and J is TRBJ2-7; D possibly corresponds to TRBD1 (6 bases). Per germline, CDR1 ENHRY and CDR2 SYGVKD. V shed 2 bases and J shed 6 bases, with 8 bases lying between them. The CDR3 sequence is 12 residues long. CDR3 sequence (DNA): TGTGCCATCAGTGAGACCAGGGGCGAGCAGTACTTC. This encodes CAISETRGEQYF.

The chain combines TRBV5-4 with TRBJ2-2; D is ambiguous. Germline CDR1 and CDR2: SGHNT and YYREEE (reference sequence). The CDR3 has 16 amino acids. V was pared by 4 bases and J by 4 bases, with 17 bases between. The CDR3 sequence is CASSPKKVSGTGELFF. In nucleotides, the CDR3 is TGTGCCAGCAGCCCTAAAAAAGTGTCGGGCACCGGGGAGCTGTTTTTT.

The V gene is TRBV29-1, the J gene TRBJ1-1; D gene ambiguous. Germline assignment: CDR1 SQVTM and CDR2 ANQGSEA. This CDR3 is built from 14 residues. V was cut by 4 bases and J by 2 bases, with 14 bases left in between. The DNA of the CDR3 is TGCAGCGTTGTGAGCGGAAGGGCCAACACTGAAGCTTTCTTT. It specifies CSVVSGRANTEAFF.

The J gene is TRBJ1-5, the V gene TRBV6-6; D call uncertain. CDR1 and CDR2 from the germline V gene are MNHNY and SVGAGI (reference sequence). The CDR3 sequence is 12 residues long. Trimming pared 2 bases from V and 8 bases from J, leaving 7 bases between. CDR3 amino acids: CASSYPGEPQHF. Written as DNA, the CDR3 is TGTGCCAGCAGTTACCCCGGCGAGCCCCAGCATTTT.

In its sample, this clone was seen a few times. The CDR3 region has the DNA TGTGCCAGCAGTAGATTCGACAGAACCCCCTTTAAAAACATTCAGTACTTC. It translates to CASSRFDRTPFKNIQYF. This chain joins TRBV6-9 and TRBJ2-4, with TRBD1 as a possible D gene (5 bases). V was clipped by 5 bases and J by 4 bases, with 21 bases between them. Germline CDR1 MNHGY, CDR2 SVAAGI. There are 17 residues in the CDR3.

This rearrangement joins TRBV25-1 to TRBJ2-5; 10 bases are shared with TRBD1. With 2 bases clipped from V and 4 bases from J, the junction kept 4 bases outside the gene matches. The germline V gene encodes CDR1 MGHDK and CDR2 SYGVNS. The CDR3 is made up of 15 amino acids. Here the CDR3 reads CASSEATGGRETQYF. The CDR3 nucleotides read TGTGCCAGCAGTGAAGCGACAGGGGGCAGAGAGACCCAGTACTTC.

V and J are TRBV5-1 and TRBJ2-3; no firm D call. Between the trimmed V and J ends, which lost 7 bases and 1 base, there was a span of 13 bases. The CDR3 is 14 amino acids. Germline lookup yields CDR1 SGHRS and CDR2 YFSETQ. The CDR3 spells CASALLGGTDTQYF. The CDR3 nucleotides are TGCGCCAGCGCTCTACTTGGGGGCACAGATACGCAGTATTTT.

V usage is TRBV28 and J usage is TRBJ2-7, with 8 positions matching TRBD2. The germline V gene has CDR1 MDHEN and CDR2 SYDVKM. The J segment lost 2 bases and the V segment lost 6 bases, leaving 3 bases of the junction unmatched. This CDR3 comprises 13 residues. CDR3 loop: CASSLAGPYEQYF. CDR3 DNA: TGTGCCAGCAGCCTAGCGGGCCCCTACGAGCAGTACTTC.

CDR3 in amino acids: CASSLGQGNNEKLFF. CDR3 nucleotides: TGTGCCAGCAGCTTAGGACAGGGGAATAATGAAAAACTGTTTTTT. V and J are TRBV7-8 and TRBJ1-4; 8 bases align to TRBD1. Germline-derived CDR1 and CDR2 are SGHVS and FQNEAQ. J lost 4 bases, V lost 1 base, and 2 bases had no gene match. There are 15 residues in the CDR3.

The chain couples TRBV30 to TRBJ1-1, with 9 bases fitting TRBD1. The junction had 11 bases not matched to a gene; V was cut back by 0 bases and J by 6 bases. Germline-derived CDR1 and CDR2 are GTSNPN and SVGIG (reference sequence). This CDR3 has 16 residues. CDR3 sequence reads: CAWSVTWRQGEAEAFF. Here the CDR3 DNA reads TGTGCCTGGAGTGTTACTTGGAGACAGGGGGAGGCTGAAGCTTTCTTT.

The chain links TRBV7-2 to TRBJ2-3, with D unresolved. The germline V gene has CDR1 SGHTA and CDR2 FQGNSA. Trimming stripped 0 bases from V and 4 bases from J, with 5 bases between. The CDR3 covers 13 residues. The CDR3 sequence: CASSLASADTQYF. Written as DNA, the CDR3 is TGTGCCAGCAGCTTAGCGAGCGCAGATACGCAGTATTTT.